The TCR beta chain under discussion was sequenced for a study of beta chain features in type 1 diabetes. The overall study: Comparable age, gender and cell yields were observed in patients relative to healthy donors.

This clone has a handful of counts. The antigen is unknown. The study's findings and limits: All four CD4+ subsets of Type 1 diabetes patients contained TCRB CDR3s that were moderately but significantly shorter. More deletions and fewer insertions at VDJ junctions were found in patients with type 1 diabetes.

A single heparinised blood sample, averaging approximately 100 mL, was obtained per donor. Sorting produced populations that all topped 95% purity. Germline CDR1 MGHRA, CDR2 YSYEKL. The CDR3 is 17 residues long. The junction had 8 bases not matched to a gene; V was cut back by 0 bases and J by 4 bases. TCRB transcripts that were expressed got sequenced, as all of the isolated RNA had been reverse transcribed. Generated by immunoSEQ multiplex PCR, the TCRdb table keeps only in-frame clones and is missing some. In the table there are roughly 220,000 clones, 16% of which are singletons. The TCR comes from a young man with type 1 diabetes. The sample was naive CD4+ T cells from blood. The V gene is TRBV4-1, the J gene TRBJ2-3; 9 nucleotides match TRBD2. The CDR3 region is CASSQDRPAGGADTQYF. The CDR3 bases are TGCGCCAGCAGCCAAGATCGCCCAGCGGGAGGAGCAGATACGCAGTATTTT.